The next 19 T cell receptor beta chains were all read from a single sample in a study of shared clonotypes between healthy human individuals. Profiled with immunoSEQ multiplex PCR; TCRdb holds only in-frame clones, not every one. The data contain around 2,000,000 clones, roughly 95% of them singletons. Sequenced sample: naive CD4+ T cells sorted from blood. The subset: CD45RA+ positively selected. The receptors originated from a young man in good health.

Points on this clone: Other DNA sequences from this sample encode an identical CDR3 as well. This rearrangement joins TRBV18 to TRBJ2-7, with 9 nucleotides matching TRBD1. The CDR3 has 14 amino acids. Germline V gene sequence: CDR1 KGHSH, CDR2 LQKENI. The trim removed 5 bases at V and 4 bases at J, leaving 6 bases unmatched. CDR3 sequence reads: CASSSGTGPYEQYF. CDR3 bases: TGTGCCAGCTCATCGGGGACAGGGCCTTACGAGCAGTACTTC.

This clone was observed a single time. The V gene is TRBV30, the J gene TRBJ1-5, with 8 bases lining up with TRBD1. The CDR3 runs 15 residues. Germline CDR1 GTSNPN, CDR2 SVGIG (reference sequence). Trimming took 3 bases from V and 6 from J; bases not matched to a gene: 10. In DNA, the CDR3 is TGTGCCTGGAGCCGCGTGACAGGGGCACGTCAGCCCCAGCATTTT. Translated: CAWSRVTGARQPQHF.

V gene TRBV18 combines with J gene TRBJ2-3; TRBD1 aligns across 8 bases. CDR3 length equals 16 residues. Looked up from germline, CDR1 is KGHSH and CDR2 is LQKENI. J was trimmed by 1 base and V by 1 base; bases with no gene match: 4. The CDR3 loop reads CASSPQTGAGTDTQYF. The CDR3, as DNA: TGTGCCAGCTCACCACAGACAGGGGCAGGCACAGATACGCAGTATTTT.

The CDR3 DNA follows: TGTGCCATCAGTGAGTCGGGCGGGGAGCTGTTTTTT. Encoded protein: CAISESGGELFF. V gene TRBV10-3 combines with J gene TRBJ2-2; D gene ambiguous. This CDR3 comprises 12 residues. V lost 0 bases to trimming and J lost 7 bases, with 3 bases between them. The V gene's germline CDR1 is ENHRY and CDR2 SYGVKD.

The chain carries TRBV4-1 and TRBJ2-5; 8 nucleotides align to TRBD2. The CDR3 runs 17 residues. V was pared by 1 base and J by 2 bases, with 9 bases of the junction left unmatched. Germline CDR1 and CDR2: MGHRA and YSYEKL. The CDR3 DNA sequence: TGCGCCAGCAGCCAAGCCGAAAGGACTAGCAGACAAGAGACCCAGTACTTC. Protein sequence: CASSQAERTSRQETQYF.

This chain joins TRBV6-5 and TRBJ2-7; D unclear. The CDR3 consists of 13 residues. The germline V and J ends were trimmed by 6 bases and 2 bases, with 11 bases remaining between them. CDR1 MNHEY and CDR2 SVGAGI come from the germline V gene. CDR3 sequence: CASSQTRTYEQYF. In DNA form, the CDR3 reads TGTGCCAGCAGCCAAACCAGGACCTACGAGCAGTACTTC.

This clone showed up just once. This chain uses TRBV30 with TRBJ1-5, with a tentative D call TRBD1 (6 bases). The CDR3 is 14 amino acids. In germline, CDR1 is GTSNPN, CDR2 SVGIG (reference sequence). V dropped 3 bases and J dropped 2 bases, with 11 bases sitting between them. CDR3 residues: CAWSRGSGNQPQHF. The CDR3 coding sequence is TGTGCCTGGAGCAGGGGCTCGGGCAATCAGCCCCAGCATTTT.

The chain uses TRBV5-1 and TRBJ2-5; D may be TRBD1 (5 bases). Germline lookup yields CDR1 SGHRS and CDR2 YFSETQ. The CDR3 is 14 amino acids. With 4 bases removed from V and 4 bases from J, the gap between germline ends came to 14 bases. The CDR3 DNA reads TGCGCCAGCAGCCAGGGTATCCGAGGAGAGACCCAGTACTTC. It codes for CASSQGIRGETQYF.

This chain uses TRBV27 with TRBJ2-2, with TRBD2 identical over 8 bases. Per the germline V gene, CDR1 is MNHEY and CDR2 is SMNVEV (reference sequence). The CDR3 extends over 18 amino acids. V lost 6 bases to trimming and J lost 1 base; unmatched junction nucleotides: 13. The CDR3 protein is CASRSTLSLAVNTGELFF. DNA for the CDR3: TGTGCCAGCAGATCCACCCTGTCACTAGCGGTGAACACCGGGGAGCTGTTTTTT.

V usage is TRBV6-6 and J usage is TRBJ2-5, with 7 bases identical to TRBD1. Trimming took 5 bases from V and 5 from J; bases not matched to a gene: 5. This CDR3 is 13 amino acids long. Germline CDR1 reads MNHNY; CDR2 reads SVGAGI (reference sequence). CDR3 nucleotide sequence: TGTGCCAGCAGTCCCCAGGGGGTTGAGACCCAGTACTTC. It is translated as CASSPQGVETQYF.

The rearrangement links TRBV10-3 to TRBJ2-7; D is unclear. CDR1 is ENHRY and CDR2 is SYGVKD in the germline V gene. The CDR3 sequence is 12 residues long. V dropped 3 bases and J dropped 3 bases, with 6 bases sitting between them. Written as DNA, the CDR3 is TGTGCCATCAGTGACAAGTTCTACGAGCAGTACTTC. The encoded protein is CAISDKFYEQYF.

V gene TRBV7-2 combines with J gene TRBJ1-1; no firm D call. The V gene lost 1 base and the J gene lost 1 base, with 10 bases spanning the gap. Germline loops: CDR1 SGHTA, CDR2 FQGNSA. The CDR3 sequence is 15 residues long. CDR3 bases: TGTGCCAGCAGCTTAGGCCCTATCTCGAACACTGAAGCTTTCTTT. Its translation: CASSLGPISNTEAFF.

The genes are TRBV10-1 and TRBJ2-7; the D call may be TRBD1 or TRBD2 (5 bases each). The germline V gene encodes CDR1 WNHNN and CDR2 SYGVQD (reference sequence). The CDR3 has 8 amino acids. The CDR3: CAWGEQYF. The DNA for the CDR3 is TGCGCTTGGGGGGAGCAGTACTTC.

The chain couples TRBV5-1 to TRBJ2-1; D is unresolved. This CDR3 comprises 14 residues. Trimming stripped 1 base from V and 6 bases from J, with 11 bases between. CDR1 SGHRS and CDR2 YFSETQ come from the germline V gene. The DNA of the CDR3 is TGCGCCAGCAGCTTGTCCCAGGTCGGCAATGAGCAGTTCTTC. Protein sequence: CASSLSQVGNEQFF.

This clone was seen ten or more times. The chain has TRBV30 and TRBJ2-5; D gene unclear. The CDR3 is 11 amino acids. Germline V gene data show CDR1 as GTSNPN and CDR2 as SVGIG (reference sequence). Trimming stripped 2 bases from V and 10 bases from J, with 11 bases between. This chain's CDR3 is CAWSTSGIQYF. CDR3 sequence (DNA): TGTGCCTGGAGTACCTCAGGCATCCAGTACTTC.

This chain joins TRBV21-1 and TRBJ2-5; whether TRBD1, the table's D call, matches the DNA was not checked. TRBV21-1 is described as a pseudogene. The CDR3 covers 16 residues. CDR3 residues: CASRSKRDRRVQTQYF. The CDR3 DNA follows: TGTGCCAGCAGATCCAAAAGGGACAGGAGGGTTCAGACCCAGTACTTC.

The chain links TRBV11-3 to TRBJ2-5, with 10 positions matching TRBD1. Germline assignment: CDR1 SGHNT and CDR2 YENEEA. The CDR3 runs to 17 residues. The ends lost 1 base at V and 3 bases at J; junction bases unmatched: 8. The CDR3 DNA reads as TGTGCCAGCAGCTTAGGGGACAGGGGCGAGTCCGAAGAGACCCAGTACTTC. Translation: CASSLGDRGESEETQYF.

A word on this clone: At the DNA level, this CDR3 is encoded by other sequences in the same sample as well. The chain joins TRBV19 to TRBJ1-1, with D possibly TRBD1 on 5 matching bases. Trimming removed 1 base at V and 2 bases at J, with 8 bases between. Germline V CDR1 and CDR2: LNHDA, SQIVND (reference sequence). The CDR3 sequence is 14 residues long. The CDR3 here is CASSIVQGNTEAFF. CDR3 nucleotides: TGTGCCAGTAGTATAGTTCAGGGCAACACTGAAGCTTTCTTT.

This chain uses TRBV5-5 with TRBJ2-5; D not resolved. There are 15 residues in the CDR3. Trimming removed 4 bases from V and 5 bases from J, with 18 bases in between. Germline loops: CDR1 SGHKS, CDR2 YYEKEE (reference sequence). The chain's CDR3 is CASSPLFRGPETQYF. The CDR3 DNA is TGTGCCAGCAGCCCGTTATTCAGAGGCCCCGAGACCCAGTACTTC.